What follows are 18 T cell receptor beta chains derived from one specimen sequenced in a study of cytomegalovirus exposure and HLA in healthy donors. Use of 60 Vbeta and 13 Jbeta primers characterized the PCR. Clones were sequenced by immunoSEQ multiplex PCR, and TCRdb holds only the in-frame ones, with some missing. This table holds approximately 110,000 clones, 70% to 80% found once. Sequences were obtained from PBMCs. Receptors were obtained from a middle-aged man in good health and CMV-seronegative.

This chain uses TRBV5-5 with TRBJ1-3, with 8 bases that match TRBD1. This CDR3 contains 16 residues. The germline CDR1 and CDR2 sequences are SGHKS and YYEKEE (reference sequence). Losses at the gene ends were 0 bases for V and 3 bases for J; bases not matched to a gene: 5. This CDR3 reads CASSLVQQGGGNTIYF. CDR3 nucleotides: TGTGCCAGCAGCTTGGTGCAACAGGGGGGTGGAAACACCATATATTTT.

In DNA form, the CDR3 reads TGTGCCAGCGACAGGACAGGGGCTATGCTCCACTTT. Translating gives CASDRTGAMLHF. The chain couples TRBV28 to TRBJ1-6, with 9 bases fitting TRBD1. The CDR3 consists of 12 residues. CDR1 MDHEN and CDR2 SYDVKM come from the germline V gene. Trimming took 8 bases from V and 16 from J; bases not matched to a gene: 9.

CDR3 DNA sequence: TGTGCCAGCAGTCCGTCTTATGCGCAAACAGATTTACCCCTCCACTTT. Amino acid sequence: CASSPSYAQTDLPLHF. The rearrangement joins TRBV28 to TRBJ1-6; D gene unclear. There are 16 residues in the CDR3. Germline lookup yields CDR1 MDHEN and CDR2 SYDVKM. Trimming shortened V by 5 bases and J by 12 bases, and 23 bases separated the two germline ends. Combining the CDR3 with reference TRBV28 and TRBJ1-6 gives the whole variable domain DVKVTQSSRYLVKRTGEKVFLECVQDMDHENMFWYRQDPGLGLRLIYFSYDVKMKEKGDIPEGYSVSREKKERFSLILESASTNQTSMYLCASSPSYAQTDLPLHFGNGTRLTVT.

This chain uses TRBV18 with TRBJ1-6, with D possibly TRBD1 on 6 matching bases. V was trimmed by 3 bases and J by 7 bases, leaving 16 bases between them. Germline V gene data show CDR1 as KGHSH and CDR2 as LQKENI. CDR3 length equals 16 residues. The CDR3 DNA is TGTGCCAGCTCACCTGCACGTCAGGGGACCAATTCACCCCTCCACTTT. Translating it yields CASSPARQGTNSPLHF.

The chain couples TRBV6-5 to TRBJ1-2, with TRBD1 as a possible D gene (6 bases). Trimming removed 7 bases at V and 5 bases at J, with 20 bases between. The CDR3 runs 15 residues. CDR1 and CDR2 (germline): MNHEY, SVGAGI. The DNA of the CDR3 is TGTGCCAGCAAATTCGACCGGGGGGCGGGGTATGGCTACACCTTC. This translates into CASKFDRGAGYGYTF.

The genes are TRBV6-1 and TRBJ2-7, with 10 bases aligning to TRBD1. Germline V gene sequence: CDR1 MNHNS, CDR2 SASEGT. This CDR3 is 14 amino acids long. V dropped 5 bases and J dropped 5; count of bases not matched to a gene: 6. CDR3 sequence: CASSRDRGSDEQYV. CDR3 nucleotides: TGTGCCAGCAGTCGGGACAGGGGTAGTGACGAGCAGTACGTC.

J is TRBJ2-7 and V is TRBV20-1; no clear D. Germline-derived CDR1 and CDR2 are DFQATT and SNEGSKA (reference sequence). The CDR3 loop spans 11 amino acids. V was pared by 3 bases and J by 4 bases, with 7 bases between. The CDR3, as DNA: TGCAGTGCTAGCGGAGTATACGAGCAGTACGTC. Amino acid sequence: CSASGVYEQYV.

The chain uses TRBV5-4 and TRBJ2-1, with D perhaps TRBD1 (6 bases). The CDR3 consists of 17 residues. Germline V gene lookup returns CDR1 SGHNT and CDR2 YYREEE (reference sequence). Trimming removed 3 bases at V and 0 bases at J, with 16 bases between. CDR3 DNA sequence: TGTGCCAGCAGCTCGCAATGGGGGCTGAGCTCCTACAATGAGCAGTTCTTC. It yields the protein CASSSQWGLSSYNEQFF.

The chain joins TRBV28 to TRBJ1-2; 7 nucleotides align to TRBD1. Per germline, CDR1 MDHEN and CDR2 SYDVKM. Trimming at V came to 6 bases and at J to 3 bases, leaving 13 bases not matched to a gene. This CDR3 region has 16 residues. CDR3 residues: CASSFGYRGRDYGYTF. In DNA form, the CDR3 reads TGTGCCAGCAGCTTTGGATACAGGGGAAGAGACTATGGCTACACCTTC.

V and J are TRBV7-9 and TRBJ1-1, with 10 nucleotides matching TRBD1. There are 16 residues in the CDR3. Trimming removed 5 bases from V and 2 bases from J; junction bases left unmatched: 8. Germline V gene lookup returns CDR1 SEHNR and CDR2 FQNEAQ (reference sequence). Here the CDR3 DNA reads TGTGCCAGCAGCAACAGACAGGGGGCGACCAACACTGAAGCTTTCTTT. Translation: CASSNRQGATNTEAFF.

The V call is TRBV29-1, the J call TRBJ1-1; possible D gene TRBD1, 5 bases. Trimming removed 4 bases from V and 6 bases from J, with 9 bases in between. Per germline, CDR1 SQVTM and CDR2 ANQGSEA. The CDR3 runs to 11 residues. This CDR3 reads CSVAGIPEAFF. The CDR3 DNA sequence: TGCAGCGTTGCAGGGATCCCTGAAGCTTTCTTT.

The genes are TRBV9 and TRBJ2-3, with a tentative D call TRBD2 (6 bases). The CDR3 has 15 amino acids. The V and J ends lost 0 bases and 5 bases respectively, with 13 bases between them. The germline gives CDR1 SGDLS, CDR2 YYNGEE. CDR3 residues: CASSVDSAGRDTQYF. The CDR3 nucleotides read TGTGCCAGCAGCGTAGATAGTGCGGGGAGAGATACGCAGTATTTT.

The chain carries TRBV6-6 and TRBJ2-2; 10 bases agree with TRBD1. After removal of 5 bases from V and 6 bases from J, the junction contained 6 bases not matched to a gene. Per the germline V gene, CDR1 is MNHNY and CDR2 is SVGAGI (reference sequence). The CDR3 runs 15 residues. This chain's CDR3 is CASSPGQGVAGELFF. CDR3 DNA: TGTGCCAGCAGTCCCGGACAGGGGGTAGCCGGGGAGCTGTTTTTT.

As DNA, the CDR3 is TGTGCCAGCAGCTTGGGTCTGCGGCAGAACACCGGGGAGCTGTTTTTT. Translating it yields CASSLGLRQNTGELFF. This chain uses TRBV5-4 with TRBJ2-2; no reliable D call. Germline CDR1 reads SGHNT; CDR2 reads YYREEE (reference sequence). CDR3 size: 16 residues. V lost 0 bases, J lost 1 base, and 10 bases lay in between.

The rearrangement uses TRBV6-1 and TRBJ1-2, with TRBD1 matching over 9 bases. Germline CDR1 reads MNHNS; CDR2 reads SASEGT. J was trimmed by 4 bases and V by 1 base; bases with no gene match: 10. CDR3 length equals 17 residues. The CDR3 DNA follows: TGTGCCAGCAGTGAAGTTGGGGACAGGGCCGCCCTCTATGGCTACACCTTC. Translated: CASSEVGDRAALYGYTF.

This clone was counted a few times. V usage is TRBV18 and J usage is TRBJ1-1; 7 nucleotides align to TRBD1. CDR3 length: 15 residues. Germline V lookup: CDR1 KGHSH, CDR2 LQKENI. V lost 1 base and J lost 5; bases outside the gene matches: 7. The CDR3 nucleotides read TGTGCCAGCTCACCACTTCAGGGGGAGTTGACTGAAGCTTTCTTT. It codes for CASSPLQGELTEAFF.

The chain recombines TRBV18 with TRBJ2-6; 7 bases agree with TRBD1. Germline values: CDR1 KGHSH, CDR2 LQKENI. The CDR3 spans 16 residues. Trimming removed 5 bases from V and 2 bases from J; junction bases left unmatched: 6. CDR3 sequence: CASSFTTGAGANVLTF. The CDR3 region has the DNA TGTGCCAGCTCATTTACCACAGGGGCTGGGGCCAACGTCCTGACTTTC. The full variable domain, completed using reference TRBV18 and TRBJ2-6, is NAGVMQNPRHLVRRRGQEARLRCSPMKGHSHVYWYRQLPEEGLKFMVYLQKENIIDESGMPKERFSAEFPKEGPSILRIQQVVRGDSAAYFCASSFTTGAGANVLTFGAGSRLTVL.

The J gene is TRBJ1-2, the V gene TRBV19; TRBD1 matches 8 bases. Germline trimming cut 1 base from V and 8 bases from J; bases unmatched to any gene: 6. The CDR3 extends over 14 amino acids. CDR1 and CDR2 (germline): LNHDA, SQIVND (reference sequence). The CDR3 loop is CASSIAGQAPGYTF. CDR3 nucleotides: TGTGCCAGTAGTATAGCGGGACAGGCCCCAGGCTACACCTTC.